This T cell receptor beta chain was observed in a study of blood T cell repertoires in COVID-19. Study information: Spain, Italy and the United States supplied samples that represented acute and convalescent COVID-19. T cells, B-cell-depleted T cells, or PBMCs supplied cDNA or gDNA.

Profiling relied on immunoSEQ multiplex PCR, and the TCRdb table lists in-frame clones only, not all of them. The sample records around 300,000 clones, 85% being singletons. Participants had their cohort set by participant-reported clinical history. Resolution of symptoms, clearance, or two negative PCRs was present in recovered Cohort 3 donors. This clone appeared a few times. Germline trimming cut 3 bases from V and 15 bases from J; bases unmatched to any gene: 6. This CDR3 is built from 12 residues. CDR1 is SNHLY and CDR2 is FYNNEI in the germline V gene. This receptor was identified in a woman aged 50 to 65 who had recovered from COVID-19. The material sequenced was PBMCs or T cells enriched from blood (not recorded which). J is TRBJ1-5 and V is TRBV2; 9 bases match TRBD1. CDR3 region: CASSEDRGSWHF. The DNA of the CDR3 is TGTGCCAGCAGTGAGGACAGGGGAAGCTGGCATTTT.